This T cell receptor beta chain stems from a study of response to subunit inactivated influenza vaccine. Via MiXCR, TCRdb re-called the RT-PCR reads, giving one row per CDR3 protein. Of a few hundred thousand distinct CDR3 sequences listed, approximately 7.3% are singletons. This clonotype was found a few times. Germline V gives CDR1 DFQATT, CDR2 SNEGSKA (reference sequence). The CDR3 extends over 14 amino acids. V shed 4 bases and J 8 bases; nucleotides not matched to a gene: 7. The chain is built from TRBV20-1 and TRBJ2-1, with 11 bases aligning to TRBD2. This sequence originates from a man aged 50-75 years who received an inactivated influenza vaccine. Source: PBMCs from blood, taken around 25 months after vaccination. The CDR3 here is CSATTSGKRHEQFF. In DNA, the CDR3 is TGCAGTGCTACGACTAGCGGGAAGCGACATGAGCAGTTCTTC.